The 5 T cell receptor beta chains listed next were all sequenced from one sample in a study of cytomegalovirus exposure and HLA in healthy donors. It was with 60 Vbeta and 13 Jbeta primers that the PCR ran. TCRdb keeps only in-frame clones here, not all; method: immunoSEQ multiplex PCR. The sample holds approximately 140,000 clones, roughly 72% seen once. Input material: PBMCs. The source is a woman between 50 and 59 years old in good health and CMV-seronegative.

Points on this clone: A junction boundary mismatches the germline segment, possibly from a read error. The V and J genes are TRBV7-7 and TRBJ2-5; D call uncertain. Germline CDR1 reads SSHAT; CDR2 reads FNYEAQ (reference sequence). The CDR3 covers 13 residues. CDR3 coding DNA: TGTGCTAGCAGCTTACGGCGGCAAGAGACCCAGTACTTC. Its protein product is CASSLRRQETQYF.

This clone was seen just once. V is TRBV5-4 and J is TRBJ2-7, with D perhaps matching TRBD1 (5 bases). V lost 0 bases and J lost 2, with 12 bases in between. CDR1 is SGHNT, CDR2 YYREEE, per germline (reference sequence). The CDR3 extends over 15 amino acids. CDR3: CASSLGGRVPYEQYV. For the CDR3, the DNA is TGTGCCAGCAGCTTGGGGGGCAGGGTTCCCTACGAGCAGTACGTC.

This clone appeared once. This chain connects TRBV30 to TRBJ2-7, with TRBD1 identical over 7 bases. The ends lost 2 bases at V and 7 bases at J; junction bases unmatched: 8. The germline CDR1 and CDR2 sequences are GTSNPN and SVGIG (reference sequence). The length of the CDR3 is 13 residues. CDR3 bases: TGTGCCTGGAGTACGGAAAGGGGGCATGAGCAGTACGTC. It specifies CAWSTERGHEQYV.

V is TRBV5-4 and J is TRBJ2-7, with TRBD2 as a possible D gene (5 bases). Germline V lookup: CDR1 SGHNT, CDR2 YYREEE (reference sequence). V was shortened by 4 bases and J by 3 bases, with 11 bases between the two germline ends. CDR3 size: 13 residues. CDR3: CASSPGGLYEQYF. The CDR3 DNA sequence: TGTGCCAGCAGCCCCGGCGGACTCTACGAGCAGTACTTC.

The rearrangement links TRBV6-5 to TRBJ1-1; 8 bases agree with TRBD1. CDR3 length: 15 amino acids. Germline loops: CDR1 MNHEY, CDR2 SVGAGI. J gave up 5 bases and V 0 bases, and 5 bases lay outside the gene matches. DNA of the CDR3: TGTGCCAGCAGTTACTCGGACAGGGTAGGGACTGAAGCTTTCTTT. This codes for CASSYSDRVGTEAFF.